Each of the 19 T cell receptor beta chains below was sequenced from the same sample in a study of blood T cell repertoires in COVID-19. Measured with immunoSEQ multiplex PCR; TCRdb has only the in-frame clones, and not every one. The sample records about 100,000 clones, about nine tenths being singletons. The specimen was peripheral blood. These receptors were taken from a man in his forties or fifties with acute or convalescent COVID-19.

CDR3 region: CATSDPLTGGDEQYF. CDR3 nucleotides: TGTGCCACCAGTGACCCTTTGACAGGGGGGGACGAGCAGTACTTC. The rearrangement joins TRBV24-1 to TRBJ2-7; 9 bases map to TRBD1. The CDR3 runs 15 residues. The trim removed 4 bases at V and 5 bases at J, leaving 8 bases unmatched. Germline V gene sequence: CDR1 KGHDR, CDR2 SFDVKD.

V is TRBV29-1 and J is TRBJ2-2; D gene unclear. This CDR3 spans 16 amino acids. V was shortened by 2 bases and J by 0 bases, with 13 bases between the two germline ends. Germline CDR1 reads SQVTM; CDR2 reads ANQGSEA. CDR3 region: CSVESPERPNTGELFF. In DNA form, the CDR3 reads TGCAGCGTTGAATCACCGGAGAGGCCGAACACCGGGGAGCTGTTTTTT.

CDR3 residues: CASRSGTFSSGNTIYF. CDR3 DNA: TGTGCCAGCAGATCTGGGACATTCTCCTCTGGAAACACCATATATTTT. The chain uses TRBV27 and TRBJ1-3; possible D gene TRBD1, 6 bases. Trimming removed 6 bases at V and 0 bases at J, with 15 bases between. This CDR3 region has 16 residues. CDR1 and CDR2 from the germline V gene are MNHEY and SMNVEV (reference sequence).

The chain links TRBV12-3 or TRBV12-4 to TRBJ1-5; 7 nucleotides match TRBD1. Trimming cost V 6 bases and J 4 bases; bases outside gene matches: 3. The CDR3 runs to 13 residues. The CDR3 bases are TGTGCCAGCAGCCACAGGGGAAATCAGCCCCAGCATTTT. The encoded protein is CASSHRGNQPQHF.

The CDR3 is CASSPPIRQEELFF. The CDR3, as DNA: TGTGCCAGCTCACCACCGATAAGACAGGAGGAGCTGTTTTTT. The V and J genes are TRBV18 and TRBJ2-2; maybe TRBD1 (6 bases). The CDR3 has 14 amino acids. Trimming left V 0 bases short and J 10 bases short, with 12 bases between. CDR1 and CDR2 from the germline V gene are KGHSH and LQKENI.

V usage is TRBV27 and J usage is TRBJ1-2; TRBD1 agrees at 8 bases. CDR1 is MNHEY, CDR2 SMNVEV, per germline (reference sequence). With 5 bases clipped from V and 4 bases from J, the junction kept 9 bases outside the gene matches. CDR3 size: 15 residues. The CDR3 DNA reads TGTGCCAGCAGTCCTTACGCGGGACAGGCCTATGGCTACACCTTC. It translates to CASSPYAGQAYGYTF.

V and J are TRBV12-3 or TRBV12-4 and TRBJ1-1; no clear D gene. The V and J ends lost 5 bases and 1 base respectively, with 8 bases between them. This CDR3 is built from 13 residues. The CDR3 nucleotides are TGTGCCAGCAGTATGCGACAGAACACTGAAGCTTTCTTT. Amino acids: CASSMRQNTEAFF.

The V and J genes are TRBV3-1 (or the pseudogene TRBV3-2) and TRBJ1-5; D is ambiguous. The CDR3 is 15 amino acids. Per germline, CDR1 LGHDT and CDR2 YNNKEL (reference sequence). V shed 3 bases and J shed 5 bases, with 14 bases lying between them. CDR3 amino acids: CASSQSRVPYQPQHF. The CDR3 coding sequence is TGTGCCAGCAGCCAGTCTCGGGTCCCCTATCAGCCCCAGCATTTT.

The V and J genes are TRBV6-6 and TRBJ1-1; no clear D gene. The CDR3 is 12 residues long. The germline V gene encodes CDR1 MNHNY and CDR2 SVGAGI (reference sequence). Between the trimmed V and J ends, which lost 6 bases and 1 base, there was a span of 6 bases. Here the CDR3 reads CASRVRNTEAFF. The CDR3 DNA sequence: TGTGCCAGCAGGGTGCGGAACACTGAAGCTTTCTTT.

The chain couples TRBV7-2 to TRBJ1-4; perhaps TRBD1 as D (6 bases). The CDR3 extends over 14 amino acids. V lost 8 bases and J lost 4, with 14 bases in between. Per the germline V gene, CDR1 is SGHTA and CDR2 is FQGNSA. In DNA, the CDR3 is TGTGCCAGCCTACGGGGCAGGGGTAATGAAAAACTGTTTTTT. This codes for CASLRGRGNEKLFF.

The chain has TRBV28 and TRBJ2-7; D remains unclear. CDR1 and CDR2 from the germline V gene are MDHEN and SYDVKM. Between the trimmed V and J ends, which lost 6 bases and 4 bases, there was a span of 7 bases. The CDR3 spans 11 residues. For the CDR3, the DNA is TGTGCCAGCAGCCCTACTTACGAGCAGTACTTC. This codes for CASSPTYEQYF.

This clone was detected only once. J is TRBJ2-1 and V is TRBV18, with TRBD1 identical over 8 bases. This CDR3 spans 14 amino acids. The V and J ends lost 3 bases and 5 bases, in that order; junction bases with no gene match: 3. From germline, CDR1 is KGHSH and CDR2 LQKENI. CDR3 protein: CASSPRTGNNEQFF. DNA of the CDR3: TGTGCCAGCTCACCCCGGACAGGGAACAATGAGCAGTTCTTC. The full variable domain, in which reference TRBV18 and TRBJ2-1 provide the parts outside the CDR3, is NAGVMQNPRHLVRRRGQEARLRCSPMKGHSHVYWYRQLPEEGLKFMVYLQKENIIDESGMPKERFSAEFPKEGPSILRIQQVVRGDSAAYFCASSPRTGNNEQFFGPGTRLTVL.

This clone was observed once. One end of the junction does not line up with germline, which may come from a read error. The rearrangement uses TRBV7-8 and TRBJ2-1, with TRBD2 identical over 9 bases. Germline CDR1 SGHVS, CDR2 FQNEAQ. The CDR3 totals 13 residues. CDR3 sequence: CASSLAGHGEQFF. The CDR3 region has the DNA TGTGCCAGCAGCCTAGCGGGACACGGTGAGCAGTTCTTC.

J is TRBJ1-5 and V is TRBV7-9, with D tentatively TRBD1 (6 bases). This CDR3 spans 14 amino acids. Trimming shortened V by 5 bases and J by 4 bases, and 12 bases separated the two germline ends. Germline V gene sequence: CDR1 SEHNR, CDR2 FQNEAQ (reference sequence). In DNA, the CDR3 is TGTGCCAGCAGCCCTGGGGGCTTAAATCAGCCCCAGCATTTT. Its translation is CASSPGGLNQPQHF.

The V and J genes are TRBV24-1 and TRBJ2-3, with TRBD1 identical over 9 bases. The germline V gene has CDR1 KGHDR and CDR2 SFDVKD. V shed 7 bases and J 2 bases; nucleotides not matched to a gene: 6. The CDR3 sequence is 15 residues long. The CDR3 DNA reads as TGTGCCACCAGACAGGGGGCTACTATCACAGATACGCAGTATTTT. It is translated as CATRQGATITDTQYF.

This sequence joins TRBV5-1 and TRBJ1-1; D is ambiguous. The CDR3 contains 13 residues. Trimming shortened V by 5 bases and J by 1 base, and 9 bases separated the two germline ends. CDR1 SGHRS and CDR2 YFSETQ come from the germline V gene. The CDR3, as DNA: TGCGCCAGCAGTTATTCAGAGAACACTGAAGCTTTCTTT. Protein product: CASSYSENTEAFF.

CDR3 coding DNA: TGTGCCAGCAAAGCCGGACAGGGAGAGAACACTGAAGCTTTCTTT. Translation gives CASKAGQGENTEAFF. V usage is TRBV6-5 and J usage is TRBJ1-1; 8 nucleotides align to TRBD1. Trimming at V came to 7 bases and at J to 1 base, leaving 8 bases not matched to a gene. Germline V gene lookup returns CDR1 MNHEY and CDR2 SVGAGI. The CDR3 has 15 amino acids.

The chain recombines TRBV4-2 with TRBJ2-5; tentative D call: TRBD1 (6 bases). Per germline, CDR1 LGHNA and CDR2 YNFKEQ. CDR3 size: 15 residues. Trimming shortened V by 1 base and J by 2 bases, and 11 bases separated the two germline ends. CDR3 sequence reads: CASSQGAGEQETQYF. The CDR3 coding sequence is TGTGCCAGCAGCCAAGGGGCAGGGGAACAAGAGACCCAGTACTTC.

The genes are TRBV4-1 and TRBJ2-7; 9 nucleotides align to TRBD1. Per germline, CDR1 MGHRA and CDR2 YSYEKL. The CDR3 sequence is 16 residues long. The V and J ends lost 4 bases and 3 bases, in that order; junction bases with no gene match: 10. In DNA form, the CDR3 reads TGCGCCAGCAGCCGGACCGGGACAGGGATCCTCTACGAGCAGTACTTC. This gives the protein CASSRTGTGILYEQYF.